This note documents a single T cell receptor beta chain sequence. Participant age was roughly 18 to 100 years, and participants resided in about two dozen US areas. Cohort 3 recovered donors had two negative PCRs, clearance, or symptom resolution. The length of the CDR3 is 14 residues. V was clipped by 5 bases and J by 8 bases, with 13 bases between them. In germline, CDR1 is MNHNY, CDR2 SVGAGI (reference sequence). The data were obtained in a study of blood T cell repertoires in COVID-19. Across the whole study: Spain, Italy and the United States supplied samples that represented acute and convalescent COVID-19.

Repertoires were generated with immunoSEQ multiplex PCR, while TCRdb's copy carries only in-frame clones and drops some. The sample comprises approximately 400,000 clones, approximately 89% of which are singletons, and 1% to 1.5% rests with the top ten. The TCR originated in a man aged 25 to 45 who had recovered from COVID-19. This chain joins TRBV6-6 and TRBJ1-6, with unresolved D. Sequenced material: PBMCs or T cells enriched from blood (not recorded which). In nucleotides, the CDR3 is TGTGCCAGCAGTCCAGGCCCGTGGGATTCACCCCTCCACTTT. It yields the protein CASSPGPWDSPLHF.